The T cell receptor (beta chain) under discussion was sequenced for a study of blood T cell repertoires in COVID-19. Germline lookup yields CDR1 GTSNPN and CDR2 SVGIG (reference sequence). The CDR3 consists of 19 residues. V was clipped by 0 bases and J by 7 bases; unmatched bases: 17. Original data processing: Quantification of nucleated cells was approximated via reference gene primer amplification. Here immunoSEQ multiplex PCR was the method, and the copy in TCRdb shows in-frame clones only, minus some. That table furnishes V, J and clone size, whereas the DNA furnished D and trimming. The sample carries 130,000 to 150,000 clones, 80% to 90% recorded once.

The material sequenced was peripheral blood. This chain links TRBV30 with TRBJ1-6, with TRBD1 identical over 8 bases. The receptor comes from a woman aged 55-70 years with COVID-19, enrolled during active disease. CDR3 bases: TGTGCCTGGAGTGTGGCTGTCAGGGGGCTCAGCGATTTGAATTCACCCCTCCACTTT. Protein sequence: CAWSVAVRGLSDLNSPLHF. Together with reference TRBV30 and TRBJ1-6, the CDR3 gives the full variable domain: SQTIHQWPATLVQPVGSPLSLECTVEGTSNPNLYWYRQAAGRGLQLLFYSVGIGQISSEVPQNLSASRPQDRQFILSSKKLLLSDSGFYLCAWSVAVRGLSDLNSPLHFGNGTRLTVT.